These 21 T cell receptor beta chains came from one sample sequenced in a study of blood T cell repertoires in COVID-19. Sequencing was performed with immunoSEQ multiplex PCR; in TCRdb, only in-frame clones are kept and a portion is missing. This sample has 250,000 or so clones, with roughly 86% found just once. Sequencing was carried out using PBMCs or T cells enriched from blood (not recorded which). These receptors all come from a woman aged 50 to 60 who had recovered from COVID-19.

The chain joins TRBV29-1 to TRBJ2-1; 9 bases line up with TRBD1. After removal of 6 bases from V and 9 bases from J, the junction contained 18 bases not matched to a gene. The CDR3 consists of 16 residues. CDR1 and CDR2 from the germline V gene are SQVTM and ANQGSEA. The CDR3 DNA is TGCAGCGTGATTGCCCAAAGACAGGGGGTAAGGGGTGAGCAGTTCTTC. Its protein product is CSVIAQRQGVRGEQFF.

V gene TRBV28 combines with J gene TRBJ1-2; D may be TRBD1 (6 bases). The CDR3 has 15 residues. The V gene lost 5 bases and the J gene lost 2 bases, with 15 bases spanning the gap. Germline V lookup: CDR1 MDHEN, CDR2 SYDVKM. CDR3 coding DNA: TGTGCCAGCAGTCTCGCGACAGGAATCAACTATGGCTACACCTTC. It yields the protein CASSLATGINYGYTF.

This chain uses TRBV5-1 with TRBJ2-1; TRBD2 matches 8 bases. V lost 0 bases and J lost 7; bases outside the gene matches: 6. The V gene's germline CDR1 is SGHRS and CDR2 YFSETQ. The CDR3 has 15 amino acids. CDR3 in DNA: TGCGCCAGCAGCTTGGCCCGGACTAGCAGTAATGAGCAGTTCTTC. It encodes CASSLARTSSNEQFF.

The genes are TRBV28 and TRBJ1-5, with a possible D match to TRBD1 (5 bases). Germline CDR1 is MDHEN and CDR2 is SYDVKM. CDR3 length equals 15 residues. Trimming took 2 bases from V and 4 from J, leaving 12 bases between them. CDR3 sequence: CASSLPGNGNQPQHF. CDR3 DNA: TGTGCCAGCAGTTTACCAGGGAATGGTAATCAGCCCCAGCATTTT.

The rearrangement joins TRBV11-1 to TRBJ2-3, with 8 bases identical to TRBD1. This CDR3 spans 16 amino acids. V was pared by 6 bases and J by 2 bases, with 10 bases of the junction left unmatched. Germline V gene sequence: CDR1 SGHAT, CDR2 FQDESV (reference sequence). The DNA for the CDR3 is TGTGCCAGCAGAGAACCGGGACAGGATTTCACAGATACGCAGTATTTT. Amino acids: CASREPGQDFTDTQYF.

This clone was seen just once. This rearrangement joins TRBV6-5 to TRBJ1-3; 9 positions agree with TRBD1. V lost 6 bases, J lost 8 bases, and 2 bases stayed unmatched. The CDR3 has 12 amino acids. In germline, CDR1 is MNHEY, CDR2 SVGAGI. CDR3 loop: CASRRQGDTIYF. The CDR3 coding sequence is TGTGCCAGCAGAAGACAGGGGGACACCATATATTTT.

The chain combines TRBV7-9 with TRBJ1-1; tentatively, D is TRBD1 (6 bases). This CDR3 is 14 amino acids long. V was cut by 1 base and J by 2 bases, with 8 bases left in between. Germline CDR1 SEHNR, CDR2 FQNEAQ (reference sequence). The CDR3: CASSLVGANTEAFF. In nucleotides, the CDR3 is TGTGCCAGCAGCTTAGTGGGGGCCAACACTGAAGCTTTCTTT.

Note on this clone: Additional DNA sequences in this sample encode the identical CDR3. The J gene is TRBJ2-1, the V gene TRBV5-1; 9 nucleotides agree with TRBD2. The trim removed 4 bases at V and 4 bases at J, leaving 3 bases unmatched. CDR3 size: 14 residues. The V gene's germline CDR1 is SGHRS and CDR2 YFSETQ. Here the CDR3 DNA reads TGCGCCAGCAGCAGTGCGGGAGGGTACAATGAGCAGTTCTTC. Translated: CASSSAGGYNEQFF. The whole variable domain, remainder taken from reference TRBV5-1 and TRBJ2-1, is KAGVTQTPRYLIKTRGQQVTLSCSPISGHRSVSWYQQTPGQGLQFLFEYFSETQRNKGNFPGRFSGRQFSNSRSEMNVSTLELGDSALYLCASSSAGGYNEQFFGPGTRLTVL.

The chain has TRBV9 and TRBJ2-1; 8 bases agree with TRBD2. Germline CDR1 is SGDLS and CDR2 is YYNGEE. Losses at the gene ends were 3 bases for V and 6 bases for J; bases not matched to a gene: 11. The CDR3 length is 16 residues. CDR3 DNA sequence: TGTGCCAGCAGCGCCACCGGGACTAGTAGGGGCAATGAGCAGTTCTTC. Translation gives CASSATGTSRGNEQFF.

The chain recombines TRBV5-5 with TRBJ1-2; the match to TRBD1 covers 9 bases. Trimming at V came to 4 bases and at J to 5 bases, leaving 9 bases not matched to a gene. CDR1 is SGHKS and CDR2 is YYEKEE in the germline V gene (reference sequence). CDR3 length: 15 amino acids. CDR3 sequence: CASSDTTGTGYGYTF. The DNA of the CDR3 is TGTGCCAGCAGCGATACCACCGGGACAGGGTATGGCTACACCTTC.

On this clone itself: In the same sample, other DNA sequences code for this CDR3. V gene TRBV11-2 combines with J gene TRBJ2-1, with 11 bases matching TRBD2. This CDR3 region has 15 residues. Trimming took 6 bases from V and 3 from J; bases not matched to a gene: 4. CDR1 SGHAT and CDR2 FQNNGV come from the germline V gene. The CDR3 DNA is TGTGCCAGCAGGCCACTAGCGGGAGTCTACAATGAGCAGTTCTTC. Translating gives CASRPLAGVYNEQFF.

The chain carries TRBV5-1 and TRBJ2-7, with no clear D. CDR1 and CDR2 (germline): SGHRS, YFSETQ. This CDR3 has 14 amino acids. V gave up 2 bases and J gave up 5 bases, with 14 bases separating them. The CDR3 DNA reads as TGCGCCAGCAGCTTCGCTAGAAGTATCCACGAGCAGTACTTC. This gives the protein CASSFARSIHEQYF. Looking up the rest from reference TRBV5-1 and TRBJ2-7 gives the full variable domain: KAGVTQTPRYLIKTRGQQVTLSCSPISGHRSVSWYQQTPGQGLQFLFEYFSETQRNKGNFPGRFSGRQFSNSRSEMNVSTLELGDSALYLCASSFARSIHEQYFGPGTRLTVT.

This CDR3 reads CASSASGTSGYEQYF. The CDR3 nucleotides read TGTGCCAGCAGCGCCTCCGGGACTAGCGGCTACGAGCAGTACTTC. The genes are TRBV9 and TRBJ2-7; 11 bases are a match to TRBD2. Germline V gene sequence: CDR1 SGDLS, CDR2 YYNGEE. CDR3 size: 15 residues. V was clipped by 3 bases and J by 3 bases; unmatched bases: 5. Looking up the rest from reference TRBV9 and TRBJ2-7 gives the full variable domain: DSGVTQTPKHLITATGQRVTLRCSPRSGDLSVYWYQQSLDQGLQFLIQYYNGEERAKGNILERFSAQQFPDLHSELNLSSLELGDSALYFCASSASGTSGYEQYFGPGTRLTVT.

The rearrangement joins TRBV9 to TRBJ2-1; D possibly corresponds to TRBD2 (5 bases). The germline V gene encodes CDR1 SGDLS and CDR2 YYNGEE. The CDR3 loop spans 17 amino acids. Trimming pared 0 bases from V and 4 bases from J, leaving 17 bases between. This chain's CDR3 is CASSVGRVRSLYNEQFF. The CDR3 bases are TGTGCCAGCAGCGTAGGGCGGGTCAGGAGTTTGTACAATGAGCAGTTCTTC.

The J gene is TRBJ2-1, the V gene TRBV29-1, with TRBD2 as a possible D gene (6 bases). This CDR3 has 16 residues. CDR1 and CDR2 from the germline V gene are SQVTM and ANQGSEA. Trimming cost V 4 bases and J 5 bases, with 21 bases left between them. The CDR3 nucleotides are TGCAGCGTTGGTTCGGGAGAGGCCCCCCACAACAATGAGCAGTTCTTC. Protein sequence: CSVGSGEAPHNNEQFF.

The V call is TRBV11-3, the J call TRBJ1-3; 10 bases agree with TRBD1. CDR1 and CDR2 (germline): SGHNT, YENEEA. The CDR3 is 16 amino acids. The junction had 6 bases not matched to a gene; V was cut back by 4 bases and J by 3 bases. In nucleotides, the CDR3 is TGTGCCAGCAGCTCCGGGACAGGGGATTATGGAAACACCATATATTTT. Translating it yields CASSSGTGDYGNTIYF.

This sequence joins TRBV28 and TRBJ2-7, with 8 bases fitting TRBD1. Trimming at V came to 8 bases and at J to 3 bases, leaving 6 bases not matched to a gene. Per the germline V gene, CDR1 is MDHEN and CDR2 is SYDVKM. The CDR3 contains 13 residues. Here the CDR3 DNA reads TGTGCCAGCGGGACAGGTTCGGTCTACGAGCAGTACTTC. Translating it yields CASGTGSVYEQYF.

CDR3 nucleotides: TGTGCCAGCAGCTTGGGAGGGGGAGGGGGGGATACGCAGTATTTT. This gives the protein CASSLGGGGGDTQYF. This rearrangement joins TRBV11-2 to TRBJ2-3; D is possibly TRBD2 (7 bases). Per the germline V gene, CDR1 is SGHAT and CDR2 is FQNNGV. The CDR3 runs 15 residues. Trimming removed 3 bases from V and 6 bases from J, with 16 bases in between.

In its sample, this clone was seen once. This sequence joins TRBV2 and TRBJ2-1, with 7 bases identical to TRBD2. V lost 2 bases, J lost 4 bases, and 8 bases stayed unmatched. Germline CDR1 and CDR2: SNHLY and FYNNEI. The CDR3 is 16 residues long. This chain's CDR3 is CASSETASGQYNEQFF. DNA for the CDR3: TGTGCCAGCAGTGAAACGGCTAGCGGCCAATACAATGAGCAGTTCTTC.

The chain links TRBV9 to TRBJ2-1; TRBD1 aligns across 7 bases. CDR1 is SGDLS and CDR2 is YYNGEE in the germline V gene. The J segment lost 1 base and the V segment lost 7 bases, leaving 8 bases of the junction unmatched. The length of the CDR3 is 15 residues. The DNA for the CDR3 is TGTGCCAGCGCCGAAAGGGGGCTGTCCTACAATGAGCAGTTCTTC. Amino acid sequence: CASAERGLSYNEQFF.

The chain carries TRBV6-2 or TRBV6-3 and TRBJ1-2; unclear D gene. V was shortened by 0 bases and J by 7 bases, with 15 bases between the two germline ends. The CDR3 has 15 residues. CDR1 and CDR2 from the germline V gene are MNHEY and SVGEGT. The CDR3 protein is CASSYSMGRSFGYTF. DNA for the CDR3: TGTGCCAGCAGTTACTCGATGGGCAGATCCTTTGGCTACACCTTC.